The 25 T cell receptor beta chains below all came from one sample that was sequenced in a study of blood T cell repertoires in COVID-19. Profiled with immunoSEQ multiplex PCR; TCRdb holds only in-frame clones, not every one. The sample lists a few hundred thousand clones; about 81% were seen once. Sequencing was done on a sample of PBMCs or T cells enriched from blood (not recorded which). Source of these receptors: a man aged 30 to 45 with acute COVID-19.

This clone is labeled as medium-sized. The CDR3 region is CASSLFGGANYGYTF. The CDR3 DNA follows: TGTGCCAGCAGCTTGTTTGGAGGGGCTAACTATGGCTACACCTTC. This chain links TRBV5-4 with TRBJ1-2, with a weak D call TRBD1 (5 bases). Trimming pared 1 base from V and 0 bases from J, leaving 10 bases between. Germline loops: CDR1 SGHNT, CDR2 YYREEE (reference sequence). This CDR3 has 15 amino acids.

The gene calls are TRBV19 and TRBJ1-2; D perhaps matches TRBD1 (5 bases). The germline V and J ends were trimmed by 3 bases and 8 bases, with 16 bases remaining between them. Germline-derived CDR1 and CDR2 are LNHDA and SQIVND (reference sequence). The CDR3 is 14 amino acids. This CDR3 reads CASSMGQQPEGYTF. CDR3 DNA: TGTGCCAGTAGTATGGGGCAGCAACCGGAGGGCTACACCTTC.

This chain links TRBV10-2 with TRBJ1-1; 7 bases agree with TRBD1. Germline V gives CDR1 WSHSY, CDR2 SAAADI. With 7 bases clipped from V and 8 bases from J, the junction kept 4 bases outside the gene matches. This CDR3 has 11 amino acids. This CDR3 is CASTATGEAFF. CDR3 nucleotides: TGCGCCAGCACGGCGACAGGGGAAGCTTTCTTT.

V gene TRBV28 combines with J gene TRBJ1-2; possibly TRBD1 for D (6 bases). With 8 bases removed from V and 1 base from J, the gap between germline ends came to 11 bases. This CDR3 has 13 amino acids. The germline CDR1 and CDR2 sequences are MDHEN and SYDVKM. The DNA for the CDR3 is TGTGCCAGCCTCACAGGGTTTAACTATGGCTACACCTTC. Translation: CASLTGFNYGYTF.

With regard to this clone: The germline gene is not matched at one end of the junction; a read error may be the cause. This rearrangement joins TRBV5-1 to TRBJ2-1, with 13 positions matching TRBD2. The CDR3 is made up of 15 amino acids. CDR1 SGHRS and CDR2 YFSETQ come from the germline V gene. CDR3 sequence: CASSLGTSGKNEQFF. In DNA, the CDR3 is TGTGCCAGCAGCTTGGGGACTAGCGGGAAAAATGAGCAGTTCTTC.

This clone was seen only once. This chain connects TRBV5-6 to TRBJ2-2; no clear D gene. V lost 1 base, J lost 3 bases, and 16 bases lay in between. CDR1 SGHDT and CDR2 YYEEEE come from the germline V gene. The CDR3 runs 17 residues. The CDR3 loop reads CASSLMGRLIDTGELFF. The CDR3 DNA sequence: TGTGCCAGCAGCTTGATGGGCAGGCTGATTGACACCGGGGAGCTGTTTTTT. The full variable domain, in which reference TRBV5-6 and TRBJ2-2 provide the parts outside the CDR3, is DAGVTQSPTHLIKTRGQQVTLRCSPKSGHDTVSWYQQALGQGPQFIFQYYEEEERQRGNFPDRFSGHQFPNYSSELNVNALLLGDSALYLCASSLMGRLIDTGELFFGEGSRLTVL.

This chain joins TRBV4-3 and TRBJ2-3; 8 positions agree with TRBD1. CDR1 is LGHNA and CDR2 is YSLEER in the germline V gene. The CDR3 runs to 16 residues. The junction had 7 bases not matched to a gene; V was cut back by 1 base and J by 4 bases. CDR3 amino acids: CASSQVRTGWSDTQYF. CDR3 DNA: TGCGCCAGCAGCCAAGTACGGACAGGGTGGTCAGATACGCAGTATTTT.

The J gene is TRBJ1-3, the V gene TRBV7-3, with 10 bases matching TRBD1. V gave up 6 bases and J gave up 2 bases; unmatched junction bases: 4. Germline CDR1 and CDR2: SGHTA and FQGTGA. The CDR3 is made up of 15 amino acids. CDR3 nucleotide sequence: TGTGCCAGCAGTACCGGACAGGGGGCTGGAAACACCATATATTTT. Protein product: CASSTGQGAGNTIYF.

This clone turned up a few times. The CDR3 nucleotides read TGTGCCAGCAGTTTAGGACAGGGCCTATATAATTCACCCCTCCACTTT. It is translated as CASSLGQGLYNSPLHF. The V gene is TRBV27, the J gene TRBJ1-6; 8 positions match TRBD1. CDR3 length: 16 residues. After removal of 2 bases from V and 4 bases from J, the junction contained 4 bases not matched to a gene. Germline CDR1 is MNHEY and CDR2 is SMNVEV (reference sequence).

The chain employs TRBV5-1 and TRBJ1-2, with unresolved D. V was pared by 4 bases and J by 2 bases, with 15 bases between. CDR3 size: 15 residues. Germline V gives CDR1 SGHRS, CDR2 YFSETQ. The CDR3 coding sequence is TGCGCCAGCAGCCTCGGGGTCGGGGTGAACTATGGCTACACCTTC. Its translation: CASSLGVGVNYGYTF.

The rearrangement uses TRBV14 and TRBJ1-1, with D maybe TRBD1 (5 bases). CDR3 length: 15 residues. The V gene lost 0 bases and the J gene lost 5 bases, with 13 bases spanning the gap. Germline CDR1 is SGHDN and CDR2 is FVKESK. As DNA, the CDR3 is TGTGCCAGCAGCCAAGATTTTTACCCAGGGACTGAAGCTTTCTTT. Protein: CASSQDFYPGTEAFF. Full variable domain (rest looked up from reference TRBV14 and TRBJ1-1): EAGVTQFPSHSVIEKGQTVTLRCDPISGHDNLYWYRRVMGKEIKFLLHFVKESKQDESGMPNNRFLAERTGGTYSTLKVQPAELEDSGVYFCASSQDFYPGTEAFFGQGTRLTVV.

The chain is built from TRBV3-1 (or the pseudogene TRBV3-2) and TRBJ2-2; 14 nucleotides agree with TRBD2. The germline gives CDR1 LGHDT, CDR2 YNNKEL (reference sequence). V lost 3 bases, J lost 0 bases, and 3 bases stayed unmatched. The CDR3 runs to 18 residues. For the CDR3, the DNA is TGTGCCAGCAGCCAGGGACTAGCGGGGGATACGAACACCGGGGAGCTGTTTTTT. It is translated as CASSQGLAGDTNTGELFF.

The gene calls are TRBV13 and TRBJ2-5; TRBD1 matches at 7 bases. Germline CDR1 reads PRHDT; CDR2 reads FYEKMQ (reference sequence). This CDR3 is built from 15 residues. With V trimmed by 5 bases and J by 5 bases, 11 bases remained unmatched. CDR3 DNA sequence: TGTGCCAGCAGCCCCCGGACAGGAGAGGGTGAGACCCAGTACTTC. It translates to CASSPRTGEGETQYF.

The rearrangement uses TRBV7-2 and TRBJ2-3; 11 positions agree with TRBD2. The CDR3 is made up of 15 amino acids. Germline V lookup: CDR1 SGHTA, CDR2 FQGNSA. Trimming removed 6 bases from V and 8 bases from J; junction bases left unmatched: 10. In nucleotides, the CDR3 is TGTGCCAGCAGATCTCTAGCGGGGGGACCGGGTACGCAGTATTTT. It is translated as CASRSLAGGPGTQYF.

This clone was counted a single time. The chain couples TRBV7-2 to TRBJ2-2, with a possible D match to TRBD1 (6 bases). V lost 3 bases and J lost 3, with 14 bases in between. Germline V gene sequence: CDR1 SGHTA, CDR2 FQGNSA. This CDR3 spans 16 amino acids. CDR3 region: CASSFSRGTHTGELFF. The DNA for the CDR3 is TGTGCCAGCAGCTTCTCGAGGGGGACCCACACCGGGGAGCTGTTTTTT.

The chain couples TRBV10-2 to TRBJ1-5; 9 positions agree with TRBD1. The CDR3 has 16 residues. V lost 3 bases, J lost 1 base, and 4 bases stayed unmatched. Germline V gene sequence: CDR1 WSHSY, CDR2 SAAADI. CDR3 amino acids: CASSERGQGSNQPQHF. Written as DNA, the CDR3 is TGCGCCAGCAGTGAACGGGGACAGGGAAGCAATCAGCCCCAGCATTTT.

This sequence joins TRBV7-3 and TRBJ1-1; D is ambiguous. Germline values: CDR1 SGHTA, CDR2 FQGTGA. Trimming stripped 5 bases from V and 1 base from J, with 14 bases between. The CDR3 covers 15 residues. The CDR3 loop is CASSQALNRNTEAFF. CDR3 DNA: TGTGCCAGCAGCCAAGCTCTTAACCGGAACACTGAAGCTTTCTTT.

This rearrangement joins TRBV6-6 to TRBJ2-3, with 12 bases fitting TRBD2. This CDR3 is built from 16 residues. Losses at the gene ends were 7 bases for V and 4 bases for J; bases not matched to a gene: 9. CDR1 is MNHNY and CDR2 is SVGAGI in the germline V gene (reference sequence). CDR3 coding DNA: TGTGCCAGCACTAGACTAGCGGGGGCCCTCTCAGATACGCAGTATTTT. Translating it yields CASTRLAGALSDTQYF.

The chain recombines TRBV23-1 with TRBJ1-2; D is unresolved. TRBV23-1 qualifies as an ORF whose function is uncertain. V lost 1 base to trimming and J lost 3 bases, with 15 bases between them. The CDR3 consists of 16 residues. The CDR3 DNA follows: TGCGCCAGCAGTCAATGGTTCCGAATCCAGGACTATGGCTACACCTTC. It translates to CASSQWFRIQDYGYTF.

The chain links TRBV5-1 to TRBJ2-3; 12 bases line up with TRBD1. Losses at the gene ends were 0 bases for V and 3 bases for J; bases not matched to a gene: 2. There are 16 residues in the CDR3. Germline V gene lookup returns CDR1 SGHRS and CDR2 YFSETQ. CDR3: CASSLEGQGATDTQYF. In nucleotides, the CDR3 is TGCGCCAGCAGCTTGGAGGGACAGGGGGCTACAGATACGCAGTATTTT. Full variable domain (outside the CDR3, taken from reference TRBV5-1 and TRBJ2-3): KAGVTQTPRYLIKTRGQQVTLSCSPISGHRSVSWYQQTPGQGLQFLFEYFSETQRNKGNFPGRFSGRQFSNSRSEMNVSTLELGDSALYLCASSLEGQGATDTQYFGPGTRLTVL.

The CDR3 reads CASSNQGYEQYV. CDR3 in DNA: TGTGCCAGCAGCAATCAGGGGTACGAGCAGTACGTC. This chain connects TRBV6-2 or TRBV6-3 to TRBJ2-7, with D possibly TRBD1 on 6 matching bases. CDR3 length equals 12 residues. Trimming took off 6 bases at V and 4 bases at J, with 10 bases between the two ends. CDR1 is MNHEY, CDR2 SVGEGT, per germline.

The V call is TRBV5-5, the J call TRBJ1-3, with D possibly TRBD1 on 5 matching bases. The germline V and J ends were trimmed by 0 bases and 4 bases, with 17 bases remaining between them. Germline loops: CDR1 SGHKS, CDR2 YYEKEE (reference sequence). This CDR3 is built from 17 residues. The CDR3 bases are TGTGCCAGCAGCTTGGTCGAAGATCGGGGGTCCGGAAACACCATATATTTT. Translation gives CASSLVEDRGSGNTIYF. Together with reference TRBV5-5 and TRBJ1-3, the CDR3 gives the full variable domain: DAGVTQSPTHLIKTRGQQVTLRCSPISGHKSVSWYQQVLGQGPQFIFQYYEKEERGRGNFPDRFSARQFPNYSSELNVNALLLGDSALYLCASSLVEDRGSGNTIYFGEGSWLTVV.

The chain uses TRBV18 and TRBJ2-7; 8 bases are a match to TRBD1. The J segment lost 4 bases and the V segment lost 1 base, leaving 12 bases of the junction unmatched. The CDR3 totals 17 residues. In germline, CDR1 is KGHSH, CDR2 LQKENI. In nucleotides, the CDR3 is TGTGCCAGCTCACCACTCCCCCATCCACAGGGGGTTTACGAGCAGTACGTC. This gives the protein CASSPLPHPQGVYEQYV.

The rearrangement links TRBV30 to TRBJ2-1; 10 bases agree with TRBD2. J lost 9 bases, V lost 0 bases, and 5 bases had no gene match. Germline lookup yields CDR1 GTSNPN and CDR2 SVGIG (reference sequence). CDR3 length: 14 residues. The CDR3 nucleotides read TGTGCCTGGAGTGTATCCCAGCGGGAGGGTGAGCAGTTCTTC. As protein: CAWSVSQREGEQFF.

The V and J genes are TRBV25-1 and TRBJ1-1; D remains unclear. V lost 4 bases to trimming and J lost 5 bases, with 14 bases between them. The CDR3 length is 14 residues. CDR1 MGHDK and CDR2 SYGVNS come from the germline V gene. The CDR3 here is CASSVQGGQTEAFF. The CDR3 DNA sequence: TGTGCCAGCAGTGTCCAAGGAGGGCAAACTGAAGCTTTCTTT.